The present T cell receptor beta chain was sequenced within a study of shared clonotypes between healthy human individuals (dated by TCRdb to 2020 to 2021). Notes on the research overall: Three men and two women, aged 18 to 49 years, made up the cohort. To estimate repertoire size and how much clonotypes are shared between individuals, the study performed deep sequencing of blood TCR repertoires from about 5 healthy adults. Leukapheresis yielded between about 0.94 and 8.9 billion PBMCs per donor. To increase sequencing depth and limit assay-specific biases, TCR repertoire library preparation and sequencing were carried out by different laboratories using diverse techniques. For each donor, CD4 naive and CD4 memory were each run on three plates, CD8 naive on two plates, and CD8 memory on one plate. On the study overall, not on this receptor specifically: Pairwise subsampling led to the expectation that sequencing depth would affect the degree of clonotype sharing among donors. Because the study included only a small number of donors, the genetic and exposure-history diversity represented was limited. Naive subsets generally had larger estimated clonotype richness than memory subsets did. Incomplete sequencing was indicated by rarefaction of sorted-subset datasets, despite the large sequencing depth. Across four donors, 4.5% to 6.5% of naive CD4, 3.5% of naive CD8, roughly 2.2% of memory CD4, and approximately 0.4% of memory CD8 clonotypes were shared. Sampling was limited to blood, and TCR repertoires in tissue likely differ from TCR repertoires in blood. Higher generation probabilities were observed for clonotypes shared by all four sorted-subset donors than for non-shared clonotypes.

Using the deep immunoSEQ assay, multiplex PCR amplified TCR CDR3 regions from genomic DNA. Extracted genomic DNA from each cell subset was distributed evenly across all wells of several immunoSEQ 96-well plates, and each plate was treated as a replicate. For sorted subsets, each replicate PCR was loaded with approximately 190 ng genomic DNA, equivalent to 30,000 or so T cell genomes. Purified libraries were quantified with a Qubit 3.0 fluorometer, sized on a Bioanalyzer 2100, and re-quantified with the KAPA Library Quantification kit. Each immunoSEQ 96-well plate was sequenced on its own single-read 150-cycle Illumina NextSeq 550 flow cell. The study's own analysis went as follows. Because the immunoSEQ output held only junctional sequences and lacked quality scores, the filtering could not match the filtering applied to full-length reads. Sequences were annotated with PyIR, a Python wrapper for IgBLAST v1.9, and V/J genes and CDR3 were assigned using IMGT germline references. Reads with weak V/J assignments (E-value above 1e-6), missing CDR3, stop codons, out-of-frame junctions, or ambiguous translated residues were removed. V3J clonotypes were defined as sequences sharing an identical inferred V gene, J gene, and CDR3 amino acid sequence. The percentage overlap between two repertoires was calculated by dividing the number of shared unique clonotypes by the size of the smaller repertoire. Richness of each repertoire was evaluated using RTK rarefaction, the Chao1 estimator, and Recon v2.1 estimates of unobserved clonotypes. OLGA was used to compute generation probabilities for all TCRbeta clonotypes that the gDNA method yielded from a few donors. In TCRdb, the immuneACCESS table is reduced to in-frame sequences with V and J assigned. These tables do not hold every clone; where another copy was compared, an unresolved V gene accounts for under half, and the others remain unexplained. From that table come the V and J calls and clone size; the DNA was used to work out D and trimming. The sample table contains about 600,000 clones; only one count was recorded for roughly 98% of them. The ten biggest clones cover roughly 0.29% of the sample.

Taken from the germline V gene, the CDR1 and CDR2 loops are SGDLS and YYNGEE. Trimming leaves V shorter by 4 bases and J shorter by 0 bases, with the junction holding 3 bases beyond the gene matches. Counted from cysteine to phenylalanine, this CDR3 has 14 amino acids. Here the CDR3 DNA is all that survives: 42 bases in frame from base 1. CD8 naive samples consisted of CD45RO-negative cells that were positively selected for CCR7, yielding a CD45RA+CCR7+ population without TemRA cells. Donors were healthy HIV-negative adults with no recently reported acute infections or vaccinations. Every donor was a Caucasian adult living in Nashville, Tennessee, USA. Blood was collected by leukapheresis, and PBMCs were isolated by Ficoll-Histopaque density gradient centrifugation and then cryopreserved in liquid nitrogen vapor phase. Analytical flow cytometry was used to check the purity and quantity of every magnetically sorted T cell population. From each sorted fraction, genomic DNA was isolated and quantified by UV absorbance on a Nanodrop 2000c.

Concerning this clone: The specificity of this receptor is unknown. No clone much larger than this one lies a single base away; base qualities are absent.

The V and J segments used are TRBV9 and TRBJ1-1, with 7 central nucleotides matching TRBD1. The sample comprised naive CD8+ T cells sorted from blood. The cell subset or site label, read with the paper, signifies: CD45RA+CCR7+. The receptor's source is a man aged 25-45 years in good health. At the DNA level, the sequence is TGTGCCAGCAGCCCAGGGGGGCTGAACACTGAAGCTTTCTTT. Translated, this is CASSPGGLNTEAFF.